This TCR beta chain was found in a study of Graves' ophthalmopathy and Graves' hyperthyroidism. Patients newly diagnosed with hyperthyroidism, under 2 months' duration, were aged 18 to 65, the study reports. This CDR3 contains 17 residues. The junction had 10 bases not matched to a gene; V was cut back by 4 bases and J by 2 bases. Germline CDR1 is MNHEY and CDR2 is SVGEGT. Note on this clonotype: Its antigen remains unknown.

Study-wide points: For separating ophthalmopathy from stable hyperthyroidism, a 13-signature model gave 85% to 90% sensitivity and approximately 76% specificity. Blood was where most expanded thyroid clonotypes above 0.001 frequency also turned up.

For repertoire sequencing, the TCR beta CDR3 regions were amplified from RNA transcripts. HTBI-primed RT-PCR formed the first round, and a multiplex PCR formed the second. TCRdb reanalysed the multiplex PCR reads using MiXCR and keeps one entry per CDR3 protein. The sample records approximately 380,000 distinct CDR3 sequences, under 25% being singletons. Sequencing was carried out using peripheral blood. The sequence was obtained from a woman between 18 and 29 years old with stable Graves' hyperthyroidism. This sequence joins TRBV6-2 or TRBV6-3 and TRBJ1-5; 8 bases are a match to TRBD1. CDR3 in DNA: TGTGCCAGCAGTTTGGGGCACCCGGGACAGGGCAATCAGCCCCAGCATTTT. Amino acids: CASSLGHPGQGNQPQHF.